The source of this T cell receptor beta chain is a study of blood T cell repertoires in COVID-19. This clone is a singleton in its sample. Cohort placement rested on clinical history that participants reported themselves. Shortly before study entry, within 2 weeks, exposed participants had met a COVID-19 case. Produced via immunoSEQ multiplex PCR; TCRdb's table is partial and in-frame only. This sample has some 300,000 clones, with more than 90% found just once. Deletions cut 6 bases from V and 4 bases from J, with 12 bases between. This CDR3 has 13 residues. Germline CDR1 SNHLY, CDR2 FYNNEI. The genes are TRBV2 and TRBJ1-2, with a possible D match to TRBD1 (5 bases). The receptor was isolated from a woman under 40 who had been exposed to COVID-19. Sequenced: PBMCs or T cells enriched from blood (not recorded which). The CDR3 spells CASRATGLYGYTF. The CDR3 nucleotides are TGTGCCAGCAGGGCCACGGGACTCTATGGCTACACCTTC.